This T cell receptor (beta chain) was captured in a study of cytomegalovirus exposure and HLA in healthy donors. PCR employed 60 Vbeta and 13 Jbeta primers. Repertoires were generated with immunoSEQ multiplex PCR, while TCRdb's copy carries only in-frame clones and drops some. Of around 130,000 clones listed, 75% to 85% are singletons. Sequenced material: PBMCs. The receptor was derived from a man aged 35-49 years in good health and CMV-seronegative.

This CDR3 is CASSPGVGDTEAFF. In DNA, the CDR3 is TGTGCCAGCAGCCCCGGGGTTGGCGACACTGAAGCTTTCTTT. V usage is TRBV5-6 and J usage is TRBJ1-1; unclear D gene. This CDR3 region has 14 residues. Trimming took 4 bases from V and 3 from J, leaving 13 bases between them. The germline gives CDR1 SGHDT, CDR2 YYEEEE.